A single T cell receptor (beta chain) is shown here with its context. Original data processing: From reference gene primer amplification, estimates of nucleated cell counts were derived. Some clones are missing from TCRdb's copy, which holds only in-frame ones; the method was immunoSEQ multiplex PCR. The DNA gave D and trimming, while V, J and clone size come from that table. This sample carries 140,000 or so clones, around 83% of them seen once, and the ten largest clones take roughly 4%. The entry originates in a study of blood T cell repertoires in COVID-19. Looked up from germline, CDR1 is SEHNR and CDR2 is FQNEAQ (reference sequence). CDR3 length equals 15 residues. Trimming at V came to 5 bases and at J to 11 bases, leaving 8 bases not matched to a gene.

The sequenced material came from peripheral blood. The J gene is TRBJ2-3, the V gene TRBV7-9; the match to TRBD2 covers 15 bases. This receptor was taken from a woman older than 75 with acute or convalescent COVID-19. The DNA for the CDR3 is TGTGCCAGCAGCCCCCCGGGACTAGCGGGAGGTGGGCAGTATTTT. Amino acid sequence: CASSPPGLAGGGQYF.